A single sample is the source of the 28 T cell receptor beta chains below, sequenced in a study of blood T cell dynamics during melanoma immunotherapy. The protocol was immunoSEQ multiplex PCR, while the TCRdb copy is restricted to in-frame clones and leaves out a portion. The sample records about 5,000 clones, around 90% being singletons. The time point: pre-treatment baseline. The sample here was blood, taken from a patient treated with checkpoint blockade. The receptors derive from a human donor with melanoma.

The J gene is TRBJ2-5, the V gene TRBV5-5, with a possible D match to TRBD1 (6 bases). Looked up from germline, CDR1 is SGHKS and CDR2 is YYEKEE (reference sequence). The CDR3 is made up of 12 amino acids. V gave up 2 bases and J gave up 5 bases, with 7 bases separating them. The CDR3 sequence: CASSFTGETQYF. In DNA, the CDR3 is TGTGCCAGCAGCTTCACAGGGGAGACCCAGTACTTC. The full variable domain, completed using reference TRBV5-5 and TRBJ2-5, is DAGVTQSPTHLIKTRGQQVTLRCSPISGHKSVSWYQQVLGQGPQFIFQYYEKEERGRGNFPDRFSARQFPNYSSELNVNALLLGDSALYLCASSFTGETQYFGPGTRLLVL.

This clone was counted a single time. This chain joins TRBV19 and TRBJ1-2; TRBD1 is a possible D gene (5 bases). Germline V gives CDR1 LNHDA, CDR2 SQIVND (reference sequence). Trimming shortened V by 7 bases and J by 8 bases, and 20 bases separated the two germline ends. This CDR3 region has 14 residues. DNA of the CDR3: TGTGCCAGTACGGACCCAGGGACTATTGCGGGCTACACCTTC. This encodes CASTDPGTIAGYTF.

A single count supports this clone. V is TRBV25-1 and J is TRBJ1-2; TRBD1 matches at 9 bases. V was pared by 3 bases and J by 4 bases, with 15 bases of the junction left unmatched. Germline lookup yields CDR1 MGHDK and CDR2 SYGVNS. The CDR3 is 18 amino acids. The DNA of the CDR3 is TGTGCCAGCAGTGAGCAACCGGGACAGGGACACCGCGGCTATGGCTACACCTTC. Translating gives CASSEQPGQGHRGYGYTF.

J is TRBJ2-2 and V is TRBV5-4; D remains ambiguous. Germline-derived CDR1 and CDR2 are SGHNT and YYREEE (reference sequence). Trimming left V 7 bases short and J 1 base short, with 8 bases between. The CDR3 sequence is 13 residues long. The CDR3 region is CASLFQNTGELFF. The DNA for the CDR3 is TGTGCCAGCCTTTTCCAGAACACCGGGGAGCTGTTTTTT.

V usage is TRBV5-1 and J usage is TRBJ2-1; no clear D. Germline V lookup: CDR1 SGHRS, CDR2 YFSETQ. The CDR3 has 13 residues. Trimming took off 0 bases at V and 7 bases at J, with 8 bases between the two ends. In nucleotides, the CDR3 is TGCGCCAGCAGCTTGGACAGTGGGAATGAGCAGTTCTTC. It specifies CASSLDSGNEQFF.

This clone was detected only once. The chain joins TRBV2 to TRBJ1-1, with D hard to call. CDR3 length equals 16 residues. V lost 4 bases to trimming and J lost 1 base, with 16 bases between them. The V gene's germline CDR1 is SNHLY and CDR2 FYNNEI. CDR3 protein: CASSVPPFSANTEAFF. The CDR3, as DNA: TGTGCCAGCAGTGTCCCTCCCTTCAGCGCGAACACTGAAGCTTTCTTT.

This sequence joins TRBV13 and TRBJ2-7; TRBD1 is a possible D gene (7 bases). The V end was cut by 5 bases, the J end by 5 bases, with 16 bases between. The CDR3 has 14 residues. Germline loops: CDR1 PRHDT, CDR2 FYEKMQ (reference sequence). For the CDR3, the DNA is TGTGCCAGCAGCCGCGGAGGGGGCCCCAACGAGCAGTACTTC. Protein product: CASSRGGGPNEQYF.

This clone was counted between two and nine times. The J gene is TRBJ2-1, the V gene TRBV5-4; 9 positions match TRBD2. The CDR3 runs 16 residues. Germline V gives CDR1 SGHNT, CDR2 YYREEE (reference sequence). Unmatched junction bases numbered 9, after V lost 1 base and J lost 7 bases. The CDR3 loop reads CASSLSRGRGGNEQFF. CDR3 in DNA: TGTGCCAGCAGCTTGAGTCGAGGGCGGGGGGGTAATGAGCAGTTCTTC. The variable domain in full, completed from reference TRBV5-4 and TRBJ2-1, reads ETGVTQSPTHLIKTRGQQVTLRCSSQSGHNTVSWYQQALGQGPQFIFQYYREEENGRGNFPPRFSGLQFPNYSSELNVNALELDDSALYLCASSLSRGRGGNEQFFGPGTRLTVL.

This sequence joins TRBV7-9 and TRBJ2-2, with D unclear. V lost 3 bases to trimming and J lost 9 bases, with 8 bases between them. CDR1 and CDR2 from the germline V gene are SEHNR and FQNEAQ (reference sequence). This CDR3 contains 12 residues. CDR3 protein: CASSFHGRELFF. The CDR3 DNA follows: TGTGCCAGCAGCTTCCATGGAAGGGAGCTGTTTTTT. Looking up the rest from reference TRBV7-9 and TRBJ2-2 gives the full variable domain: DTGVSQNPRHKITKRGQNVTFRCDPISEHNRLYWYRQTLGQGPEFLTYFQNEAQLEKSRLLSDRFSAERPKGSFSTLEIQRTEQGDSAMYLCASSFHGRELFFGEGSRLTVL.

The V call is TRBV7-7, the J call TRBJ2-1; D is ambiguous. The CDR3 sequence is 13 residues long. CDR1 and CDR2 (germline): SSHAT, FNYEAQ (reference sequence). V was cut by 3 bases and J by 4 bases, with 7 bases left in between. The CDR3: CASSFDTYNEQFF. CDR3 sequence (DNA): TGTGCCAGCAGCTTCGACACGTACAATGAGCAGTTCTTC.

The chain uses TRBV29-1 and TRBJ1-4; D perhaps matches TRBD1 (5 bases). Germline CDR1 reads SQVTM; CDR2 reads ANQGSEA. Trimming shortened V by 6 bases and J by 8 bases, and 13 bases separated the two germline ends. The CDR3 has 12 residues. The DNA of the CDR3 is TGCAGCGTCCGGGGCCAGAGGGAAAAACTGTTTTTT. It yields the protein CSVRGQREKLFF.

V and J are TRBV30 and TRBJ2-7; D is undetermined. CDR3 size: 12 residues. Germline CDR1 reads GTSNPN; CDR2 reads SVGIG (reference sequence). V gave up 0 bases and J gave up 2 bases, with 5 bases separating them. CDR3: CAWSVNPYEQYF. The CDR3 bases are TGTGCCTGGAGTGTAAACCCCTACGAGCAGTACTTC.

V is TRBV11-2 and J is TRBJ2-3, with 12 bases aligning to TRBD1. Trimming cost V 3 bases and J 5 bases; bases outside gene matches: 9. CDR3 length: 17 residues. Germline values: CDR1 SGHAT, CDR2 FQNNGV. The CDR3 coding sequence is TGTGCCAGCAGCTTGCGTCCGGGACAGGGGGCAATAGATACGCAGTATTTT. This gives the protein CASSLRPGQGAIDTQYF.

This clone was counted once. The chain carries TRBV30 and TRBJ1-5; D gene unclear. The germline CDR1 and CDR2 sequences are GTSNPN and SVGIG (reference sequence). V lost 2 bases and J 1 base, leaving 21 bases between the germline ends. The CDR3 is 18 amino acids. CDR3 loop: CAWSLTDGRVQSNQPQHF. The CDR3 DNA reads TGTGCCTGGAGTCTCACGGACGGGCGGGTTCAAAGCAATCAGCCCCAGCATTTT. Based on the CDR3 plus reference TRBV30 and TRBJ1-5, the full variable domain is SQTIHQWPATLVQPVGSPLSLECTVEGTSNPNLYWYRQAAGRGLQLLFYSVGIGQISSEVPQNLSASRPQDRQFILSSKKLLLSDSGFYLCAWSLTDGRVQSNQPQHFGDGTRLSIL.

The CDR3, as DNA: TGTGCCAGCAGCTTAGATATTTCGGGACGGACGAACACTGAAGCTTTCTTT. As protein: CASSLDISGRTNTEAFF. The V and J genes are TRBV7-8 and TRBJ1-1, with D maybe TRBD1 (5 bases). The CDR3 has 17 amino acids. Germline V gene lookup returns CDR1 SGHVS and CDR2 FQNEAQ. Trimming removed 1 base at V and 1 base at J, with 16 bases between.

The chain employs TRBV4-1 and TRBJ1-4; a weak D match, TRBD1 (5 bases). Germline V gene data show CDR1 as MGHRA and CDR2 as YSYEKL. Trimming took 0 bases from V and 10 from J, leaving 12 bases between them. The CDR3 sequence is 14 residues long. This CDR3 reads CASSQDVQGRKLFF. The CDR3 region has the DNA TGCGCCAGCAGCCAAGACGTCCAGGGTAGAAAACTGTTTTTT.

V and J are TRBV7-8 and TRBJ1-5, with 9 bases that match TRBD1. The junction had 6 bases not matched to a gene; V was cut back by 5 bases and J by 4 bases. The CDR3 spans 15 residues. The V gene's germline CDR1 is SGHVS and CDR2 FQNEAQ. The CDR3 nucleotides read TGTGCCAGCAGCCCGAGGGACAGGGAAAATCAGCCCCAGCATTTT. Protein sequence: CASSPRDRENQPQHF.

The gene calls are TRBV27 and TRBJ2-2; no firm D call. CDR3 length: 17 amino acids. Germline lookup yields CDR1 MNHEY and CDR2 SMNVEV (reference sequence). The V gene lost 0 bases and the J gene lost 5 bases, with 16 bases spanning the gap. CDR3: CASSLSGLTKKTGELFF. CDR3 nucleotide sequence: TGTGCCAGCAGTTTATCGGGCCTAACTAAGAAAACCGGGGAGCTGTTTTTT.

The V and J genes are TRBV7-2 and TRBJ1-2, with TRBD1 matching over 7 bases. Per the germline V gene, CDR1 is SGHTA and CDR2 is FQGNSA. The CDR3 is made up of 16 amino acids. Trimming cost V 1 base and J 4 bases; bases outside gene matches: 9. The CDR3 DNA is TGTGCCAGCAGCTTAGACCGGGACAGCCGACCCTATGGCTACACCTTC. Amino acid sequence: CASSLDRDSRPYGYTF.

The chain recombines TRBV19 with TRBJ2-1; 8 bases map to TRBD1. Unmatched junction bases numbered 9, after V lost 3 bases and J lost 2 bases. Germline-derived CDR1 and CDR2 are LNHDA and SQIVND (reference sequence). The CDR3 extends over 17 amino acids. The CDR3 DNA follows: TGTGCCAGTAGTATCCCTCGCGGACAGGGCACCTACAATGAGCAGTTCTTC. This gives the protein CASSIPRGQGTYNEQFF.

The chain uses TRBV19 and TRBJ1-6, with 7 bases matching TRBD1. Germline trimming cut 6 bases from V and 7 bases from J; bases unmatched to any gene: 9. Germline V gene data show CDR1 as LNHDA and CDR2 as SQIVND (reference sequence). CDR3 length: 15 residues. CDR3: CASSPPGQRNSPLHF. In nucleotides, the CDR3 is TGTGCCAGTAGCCCTCCGGGACAGAGGAATTCACCCCTCCACTTT. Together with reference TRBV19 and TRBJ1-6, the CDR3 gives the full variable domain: DGGITQSPKYLFRKEGQNVTLSCEQNLNHDAMYWYRQDPGQGLRLIYYSQIVNDFQKGDIAEGYSVSREKKESFPLTVTSAQKNPTAFYLCASSPPGQRNSPLHFGNGTRLTVT.

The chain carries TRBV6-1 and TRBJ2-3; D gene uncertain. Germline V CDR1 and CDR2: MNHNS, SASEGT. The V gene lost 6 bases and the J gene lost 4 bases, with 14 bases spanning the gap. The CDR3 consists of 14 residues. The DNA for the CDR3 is TGTGCCAGCAGCGACCTCACTCTGGCAGATACGCAGTATTTT. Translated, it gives CASSDLTLADTQYF.

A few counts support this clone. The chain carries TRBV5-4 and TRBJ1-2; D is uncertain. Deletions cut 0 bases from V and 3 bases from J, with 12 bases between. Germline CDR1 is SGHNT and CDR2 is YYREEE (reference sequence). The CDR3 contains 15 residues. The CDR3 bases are TGTGCCAGCAGCTTGGGGCAGAGCGTCTACTATGGCTACACCTTC. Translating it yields CASSLGQSVYYGYTF.

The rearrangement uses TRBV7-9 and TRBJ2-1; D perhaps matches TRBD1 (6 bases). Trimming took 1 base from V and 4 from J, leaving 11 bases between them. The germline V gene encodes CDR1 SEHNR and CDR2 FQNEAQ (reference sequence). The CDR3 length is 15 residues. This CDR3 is CASSLGGPEYNEQFF. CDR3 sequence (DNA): TGTGCCAGCAGCTTAGGGGGGCCAGAATACAATGAGCAGTTCTTC.

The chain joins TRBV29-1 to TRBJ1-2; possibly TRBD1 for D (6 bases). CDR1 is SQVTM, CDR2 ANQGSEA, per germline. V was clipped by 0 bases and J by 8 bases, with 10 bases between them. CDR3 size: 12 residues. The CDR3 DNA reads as TGCAGCGTTGAAGATCCGGGGGCCGGCTACACCTTC. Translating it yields CSVEDPGAGYTF.

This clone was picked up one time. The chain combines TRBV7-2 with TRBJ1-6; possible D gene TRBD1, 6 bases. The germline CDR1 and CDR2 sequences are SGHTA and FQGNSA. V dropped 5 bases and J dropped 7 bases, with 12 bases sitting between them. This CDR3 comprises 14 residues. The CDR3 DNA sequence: TGTGCCAGCAGCGGCAGGGGAAGGAATTCACCCCTCCACTTT. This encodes CASSGRGRNSPLHF.

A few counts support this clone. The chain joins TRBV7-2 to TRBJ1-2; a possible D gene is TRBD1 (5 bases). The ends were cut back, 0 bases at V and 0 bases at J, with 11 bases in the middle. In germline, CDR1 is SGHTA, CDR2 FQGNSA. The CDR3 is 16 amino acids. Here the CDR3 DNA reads TGTGCCAGCAGCTTAGCGGGGCGACGCTCTAACTATGGCTACACCTTC. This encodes CASSLAGRRSNYGYTF. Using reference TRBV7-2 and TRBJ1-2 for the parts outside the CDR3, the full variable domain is GAGVSQSPSNKVTEKGKDVELRCDPISGHTALYWYRQSLGQGLEFLIYFQGNSAPDKSGLPSDRFSAERTGGSVSTLTIQRTQQEDSAVYLCASSLAGRRSNYGYTFGSGTRLTVV.

CDR3 sequence: CASSLAGGTSGTDTQYF. CDR3 sequence (DNA): TGTGCCAGCAGCTTAGCCGGGGGCACTAGCGGGACAGATACGCAGTATTTT. V usage is TRBV7-2 and J usage is TRBJ2-3; 9 bases match TRBD2. Germline CDR1 SGHTA, CDR2 FQGNSA. There are 17 residues in the CDR3. V lost 0 bases, J lost 3 bases, and 7 bases stayed unmatched.